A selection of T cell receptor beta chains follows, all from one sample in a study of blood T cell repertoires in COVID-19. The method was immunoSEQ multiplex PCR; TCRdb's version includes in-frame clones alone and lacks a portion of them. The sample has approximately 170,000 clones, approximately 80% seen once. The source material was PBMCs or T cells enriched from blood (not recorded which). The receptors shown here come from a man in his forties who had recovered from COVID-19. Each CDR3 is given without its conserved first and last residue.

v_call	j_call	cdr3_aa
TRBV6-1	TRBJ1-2	ASSEGAGADLYGYT
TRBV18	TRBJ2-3	ASSPVQGGADTQY
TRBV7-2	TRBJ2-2	ASSASNLNTGELF
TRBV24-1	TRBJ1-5	ATRQGVNQPQH
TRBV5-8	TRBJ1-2	ASSLNGPSDT
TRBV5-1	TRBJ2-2	ASSSQPSGTAGGELF
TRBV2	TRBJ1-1	ASSEARGAEAF
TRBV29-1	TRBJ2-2	SVRTGDTGELF
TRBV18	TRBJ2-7	ASSPAEEPYEQY
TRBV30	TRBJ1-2	AWSVQGRGDYGYT
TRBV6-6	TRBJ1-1	ASSKLTALLVEVGEDTEAF
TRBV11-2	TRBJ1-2	ASSLEQTGNYGYT
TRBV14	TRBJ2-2	ASSASSGGANTGELF
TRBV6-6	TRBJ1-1	ASKAGPWGEAF
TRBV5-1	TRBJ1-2	ASSEGQALGGYT
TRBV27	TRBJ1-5	ASSSRSTGQENNQPQH